This T cell receptor beta chain was identified in a study of CD8 T cells in ankylosing spondylitis. Germline V gene data show CDR1 as SGDLS and CDR2 as YYNGEE. Trimming at V came to 0 bases and at J to 3 bases, leaving 3 bases not matched to a gene. This CDR3 region has 16 residues. MiXCR, applied by TCRdb to the 5' RACE reads, yields one record per CDR3 protein. The sample lists over 30,000 distinct CDR3 sequences, approximately 16% occurring once. This clonotype was seen a few times. The source of this sequence is a male donor with ankylosing spondylitis or in good health (not recorded which). The material sequenced was blood. The chain joins TRBV9 to TRBJ2-2, with 9 bases matching TRBD1. DNA for the CDR3: TGTGCCAGCAGCGTAGCTGGGACAGGGTACACCGGGGAGCTGTTTTTT. Its protein product is CASSVAGTGYTGELFF.